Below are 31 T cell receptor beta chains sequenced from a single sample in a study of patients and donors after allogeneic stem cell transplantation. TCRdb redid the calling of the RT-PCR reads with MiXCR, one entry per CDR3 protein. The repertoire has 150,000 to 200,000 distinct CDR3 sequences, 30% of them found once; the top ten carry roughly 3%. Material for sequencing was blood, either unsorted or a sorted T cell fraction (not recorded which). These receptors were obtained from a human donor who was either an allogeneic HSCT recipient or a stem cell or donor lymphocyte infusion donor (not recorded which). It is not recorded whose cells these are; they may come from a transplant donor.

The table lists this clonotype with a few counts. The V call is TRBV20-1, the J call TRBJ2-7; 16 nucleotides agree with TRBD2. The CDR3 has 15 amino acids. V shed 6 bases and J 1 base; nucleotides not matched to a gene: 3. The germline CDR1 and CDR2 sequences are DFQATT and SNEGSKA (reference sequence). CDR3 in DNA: TGCAGTGCCCCGGGACTAGCGGGAGGGTCCTACGAGCAGTACTTC. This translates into CSAPGLAGGSYEQYF.

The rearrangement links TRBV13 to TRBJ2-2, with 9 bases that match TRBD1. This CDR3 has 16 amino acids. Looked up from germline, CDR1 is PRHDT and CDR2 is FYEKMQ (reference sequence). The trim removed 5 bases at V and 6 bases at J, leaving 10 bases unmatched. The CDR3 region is CASSLNPGQGAGELFF. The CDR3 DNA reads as TGTGCCAGCAGCCTTAACCCGGGACAGGGAGCCGGGGAGCTGTTTTTT.

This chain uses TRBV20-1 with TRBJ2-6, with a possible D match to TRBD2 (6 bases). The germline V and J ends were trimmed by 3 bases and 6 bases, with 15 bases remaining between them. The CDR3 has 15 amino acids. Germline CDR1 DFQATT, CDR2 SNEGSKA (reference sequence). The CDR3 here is CSARTRGPLANVLTF. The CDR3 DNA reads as TGCAGTGCTAGGACTAGGGGACCCCTGGCCAACGTCCTGACTTTC.

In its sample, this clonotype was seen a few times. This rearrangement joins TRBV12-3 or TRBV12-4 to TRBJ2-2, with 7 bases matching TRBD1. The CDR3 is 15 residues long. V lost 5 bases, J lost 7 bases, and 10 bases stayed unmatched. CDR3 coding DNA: TGTGCCAGCAGTCCCTTACCCGACAGGGACGGGGAGCTGTTTTTT. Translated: CASSPLPDRDGELFF.

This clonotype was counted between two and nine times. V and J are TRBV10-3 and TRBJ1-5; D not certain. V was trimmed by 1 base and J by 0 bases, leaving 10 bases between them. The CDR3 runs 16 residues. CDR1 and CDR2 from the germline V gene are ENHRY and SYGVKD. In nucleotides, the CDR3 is TGTGCCATCAGTGAGTTTTTGGAACATAGCAATCAGCCCCAGCATTTT. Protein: CAISEFLEHSNQPQHF.

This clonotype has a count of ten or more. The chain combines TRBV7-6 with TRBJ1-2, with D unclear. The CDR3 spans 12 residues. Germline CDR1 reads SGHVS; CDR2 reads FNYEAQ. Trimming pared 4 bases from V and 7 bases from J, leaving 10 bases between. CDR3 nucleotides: TGTGCCAGCAGCTCCACCAAGGGTGGCTACACCTTC. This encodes CASSSTKGGYTF.

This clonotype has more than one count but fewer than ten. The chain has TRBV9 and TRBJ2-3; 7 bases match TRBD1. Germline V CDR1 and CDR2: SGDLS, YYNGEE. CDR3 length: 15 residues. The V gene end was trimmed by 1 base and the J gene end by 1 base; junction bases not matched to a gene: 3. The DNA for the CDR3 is TGTGCCAGCAGCGTAACAGGGGTCCGCACAGATACGCAGTATTTT. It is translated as CASSVTGVRTDTQYF.

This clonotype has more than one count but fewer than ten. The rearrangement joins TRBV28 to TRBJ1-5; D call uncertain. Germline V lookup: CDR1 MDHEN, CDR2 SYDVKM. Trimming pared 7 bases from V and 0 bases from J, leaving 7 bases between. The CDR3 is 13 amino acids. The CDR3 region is CASTASSNQPQHF. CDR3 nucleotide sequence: TGTGCCAGCACGGCTTCTAGCAATCAGCCCCAGCATTTT.

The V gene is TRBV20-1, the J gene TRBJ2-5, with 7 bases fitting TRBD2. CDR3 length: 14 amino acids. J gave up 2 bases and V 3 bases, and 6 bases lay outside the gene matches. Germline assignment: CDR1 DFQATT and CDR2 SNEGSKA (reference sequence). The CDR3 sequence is CSASPAGLQETQYF. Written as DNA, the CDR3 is TGCAGTGCTAGCCCAGCGGGATTACAAGAGACCCAGTACTTC.

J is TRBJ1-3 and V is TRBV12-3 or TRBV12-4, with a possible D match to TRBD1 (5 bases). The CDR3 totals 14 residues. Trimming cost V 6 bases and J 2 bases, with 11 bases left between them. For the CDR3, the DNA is TGTGCCAGCAGACCGACAGATGCTGGAAACACCATATATTTT. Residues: CASRPTDAGNTIYF.

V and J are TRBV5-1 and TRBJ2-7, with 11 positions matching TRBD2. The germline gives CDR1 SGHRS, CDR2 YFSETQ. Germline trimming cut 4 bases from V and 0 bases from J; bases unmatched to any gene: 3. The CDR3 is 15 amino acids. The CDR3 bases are TGCGCCAGCAGCGCCCTAGCGGGAGGCTCCTACGAGCAGTACTTC. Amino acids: CASSALAGGSYEQYF.

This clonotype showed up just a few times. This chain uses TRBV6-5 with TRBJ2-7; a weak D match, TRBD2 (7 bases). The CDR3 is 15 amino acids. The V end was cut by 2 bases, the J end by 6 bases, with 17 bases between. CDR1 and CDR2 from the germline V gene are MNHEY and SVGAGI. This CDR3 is CASSYTRGGAGEQYF. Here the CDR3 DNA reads TGTGCCAGCAGTTACACGAGGGGGGGGGCCGGCGAGCAGTACTTC.

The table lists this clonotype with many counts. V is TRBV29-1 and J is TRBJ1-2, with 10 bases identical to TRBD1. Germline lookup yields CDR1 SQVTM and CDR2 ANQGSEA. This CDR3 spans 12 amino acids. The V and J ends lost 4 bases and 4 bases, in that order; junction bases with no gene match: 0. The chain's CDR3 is CSVGDRGYGYTF. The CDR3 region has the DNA TGCAGCGTTGGGGACAGGGGCTATGGCTACACCTTC.

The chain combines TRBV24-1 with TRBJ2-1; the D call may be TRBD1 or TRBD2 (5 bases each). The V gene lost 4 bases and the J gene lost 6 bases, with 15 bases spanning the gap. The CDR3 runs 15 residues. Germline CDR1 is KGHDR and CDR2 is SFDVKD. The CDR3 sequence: CATSDPTSRGNEQFF. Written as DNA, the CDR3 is TGTGCCACCAGTGACCCTACTAGTAGGGGCAATGAGCAGTTCTTC.

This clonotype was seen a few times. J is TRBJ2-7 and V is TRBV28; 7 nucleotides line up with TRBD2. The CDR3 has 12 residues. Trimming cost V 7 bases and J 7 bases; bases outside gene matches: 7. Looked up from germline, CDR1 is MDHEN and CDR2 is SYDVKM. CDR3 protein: CASNELAREQYF. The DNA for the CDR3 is TGTGCCAGCAACGAACTAGCGCGGGAGCAGTACTTC.

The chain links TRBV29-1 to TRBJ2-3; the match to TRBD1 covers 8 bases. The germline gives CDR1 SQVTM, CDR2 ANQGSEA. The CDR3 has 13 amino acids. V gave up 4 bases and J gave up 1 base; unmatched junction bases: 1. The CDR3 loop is CSVAGQGTDTQYF. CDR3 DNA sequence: TGCAGCGTTGCGGGACAGGGCACAGATACGCAGTATTTT.

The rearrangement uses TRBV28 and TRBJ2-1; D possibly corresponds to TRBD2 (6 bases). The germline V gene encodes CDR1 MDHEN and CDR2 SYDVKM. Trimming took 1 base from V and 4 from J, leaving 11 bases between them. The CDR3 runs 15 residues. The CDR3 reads CASSLYAGRYNEQFF. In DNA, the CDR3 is TGTGCCAGCAGTTTATATGCGGGACGTTACAATGAGCAGTTCTTC.

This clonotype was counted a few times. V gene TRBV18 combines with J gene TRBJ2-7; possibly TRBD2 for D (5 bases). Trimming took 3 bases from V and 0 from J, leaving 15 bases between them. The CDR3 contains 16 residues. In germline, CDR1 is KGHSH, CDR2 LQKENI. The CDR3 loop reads CASSPSDWPVSYEQYF. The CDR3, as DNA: TGTGCCAGCTCACCTTCGGACTGGCCCGTCTCCTACGAGCAGTACTTC.

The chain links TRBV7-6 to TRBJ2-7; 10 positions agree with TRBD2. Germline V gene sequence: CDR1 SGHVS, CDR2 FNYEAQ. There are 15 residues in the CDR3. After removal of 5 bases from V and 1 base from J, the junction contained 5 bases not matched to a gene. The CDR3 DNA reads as TGTGCCAGCAGCCCTAGGACTAGCGGTTCCTACGAGCAGTACTTC. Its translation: CASSPRTSGSYEQYF.

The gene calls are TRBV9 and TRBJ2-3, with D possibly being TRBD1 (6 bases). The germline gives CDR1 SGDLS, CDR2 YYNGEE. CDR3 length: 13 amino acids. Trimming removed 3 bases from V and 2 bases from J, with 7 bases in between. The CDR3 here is CASSGDITDTQYF. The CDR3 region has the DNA TGTGCCAGCAGCGGGGACATCACAGATACGCAGTATTTT.

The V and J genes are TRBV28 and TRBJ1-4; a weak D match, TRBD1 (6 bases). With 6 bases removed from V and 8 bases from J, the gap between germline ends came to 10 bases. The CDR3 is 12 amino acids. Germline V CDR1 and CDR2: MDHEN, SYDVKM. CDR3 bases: TGTGCCAGCAGGACGGACAGCGAAAAACTGTTTTTT. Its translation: CASRTDSEKLFF.

The CDR3 is CASSRTSGGGTDTQYF. As DNA, the CDR3 is TGTGCCAGCAGTAGGACTAGCGGAGGGGGCACAGATACGCAGTATTTT. V usage is TRBV6-6 and J usage is TRBJ2-3; TRBD2 agrees at 10 bases. V lost 5 bases to trimming and J lost 1 base; unmatched junction nucleotides: 6. CDR3 length: 16 amino acids. Per the germline V gene, CDR1 is MNHNY and CDR2 is SVGAGI (reference sequence).

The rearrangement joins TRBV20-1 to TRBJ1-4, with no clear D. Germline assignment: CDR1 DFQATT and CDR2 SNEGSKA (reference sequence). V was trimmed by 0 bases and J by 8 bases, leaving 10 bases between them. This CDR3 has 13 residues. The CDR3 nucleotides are TGCAGTGCTAGAGAGGCCCGGTGGGAAAAACTGTTTTTT. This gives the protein CSAREARWEKLFF.

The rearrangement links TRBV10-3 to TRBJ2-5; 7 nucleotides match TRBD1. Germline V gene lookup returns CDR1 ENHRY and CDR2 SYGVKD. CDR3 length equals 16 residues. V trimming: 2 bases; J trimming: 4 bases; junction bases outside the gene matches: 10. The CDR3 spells CAISETRDSARETQYF. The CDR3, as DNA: TGTGCCATCAGTGAGACCCGGGACAGCGCCCGAGAGACCCAGTACTTC.

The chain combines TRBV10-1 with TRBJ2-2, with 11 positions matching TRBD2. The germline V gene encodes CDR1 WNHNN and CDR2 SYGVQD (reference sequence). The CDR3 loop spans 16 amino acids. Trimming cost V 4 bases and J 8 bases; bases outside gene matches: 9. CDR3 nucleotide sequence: TGCGCCAGCAGTGGGTTACTAGCGGGAGCAAAAGGGGAGCTGTTTTTT. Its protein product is CASSGLLAGAKGELFF.

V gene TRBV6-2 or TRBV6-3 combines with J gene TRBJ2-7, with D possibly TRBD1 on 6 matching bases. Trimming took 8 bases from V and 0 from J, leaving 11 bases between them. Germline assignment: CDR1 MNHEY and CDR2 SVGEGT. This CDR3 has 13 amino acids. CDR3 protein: CASAGQNSYEQYF. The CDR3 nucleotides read TGTGCCAGCGCAGGACAGAACTCCTACGAGCAGTACTTC.

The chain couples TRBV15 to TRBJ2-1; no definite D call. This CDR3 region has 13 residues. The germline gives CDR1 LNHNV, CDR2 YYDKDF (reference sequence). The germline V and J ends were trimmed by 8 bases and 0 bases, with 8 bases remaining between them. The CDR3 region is CATGVSSYNEQFF. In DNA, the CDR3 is TGTGCCACCGGGGTTAGCTCCTACAATGAGCAGTTCTTC. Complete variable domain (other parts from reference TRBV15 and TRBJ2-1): DAMVIQNPRYQVTQFGKPVTLSCSQTLNHNVMYWYQQKSSQAPKLLFHYYDKDFNNEADTPDNFQSRRPNTSFCFLDIRSPGLGDTAMYLCATGVSSYNEQFFGPGTRLTVL.

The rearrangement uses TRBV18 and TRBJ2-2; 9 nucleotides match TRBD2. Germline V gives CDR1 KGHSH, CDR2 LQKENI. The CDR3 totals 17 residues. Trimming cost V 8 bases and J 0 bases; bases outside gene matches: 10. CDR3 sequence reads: CASGSLLAGPNTGELFF. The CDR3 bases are TGTGCCAGCGGCAGCTTGCTAGCGGGGCCGAACACCGGGGAGCTGTTTTTT. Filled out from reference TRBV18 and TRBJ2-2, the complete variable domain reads NAGVMQNPRHLVRRRGQEARLRCSPMKGHSHVYWYRQLPEEGLKFMVYLQKENIIDESGMPKERFSAEFPKEGPSILRIQQVVRGDSAAYFCASGSLLAGPNTGELFFGEGSRLTVL.

The CDR3 sequence is CASRRAERESTDTQYF. DNA of the CDR3: TGTGCCAGCAGACGGGCGGAGCGGGAGAGCACAGATACGCAGTATTTT. The chain couples TRBV21-1 to TRBJ2-3; the D segment call TRBD2 is taken from the table without a DNA check. TRBV21-1 is flagged as a pseudogene. CDR3 size: 16 residues.

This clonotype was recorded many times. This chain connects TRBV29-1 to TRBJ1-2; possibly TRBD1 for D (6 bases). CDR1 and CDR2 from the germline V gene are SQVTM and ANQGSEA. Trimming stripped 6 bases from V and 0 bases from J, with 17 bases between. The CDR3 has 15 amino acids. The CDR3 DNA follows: TGCAGCGTCCCCTACGGAACAGGGTCTAACTATGGCTACACCTTC. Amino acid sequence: CSVPYGTGSNYGYTF.

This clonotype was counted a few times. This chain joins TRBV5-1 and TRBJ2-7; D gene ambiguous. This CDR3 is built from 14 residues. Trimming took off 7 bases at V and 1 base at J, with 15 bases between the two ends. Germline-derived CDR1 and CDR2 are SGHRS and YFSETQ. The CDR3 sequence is CASQNPTWSYEQYF. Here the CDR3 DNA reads TGCGCCAGCCAAAACCCGACGTGGTCCTACGAGCAGTACTTC.